The 25 T cell receptor beta chains below were found in one sample sequenced in a study of T cells in Graves' hyperthyroidism and ophthalmopathy. Regions amplified from RNA transcripts were the TCR beta CDR3 regions. A set of HTBI primers served as the primers for a first-round RT-PCR of the TCR CDR3. In TCRdb, the multiplex PCR reads were re-called with MiXCR into one record per CDR3 protein. The table has about 570,000 distinct CDR3 sequences, less than 15% seen once. What was sequenced was blood. The receptors stem from a woman aged 35 to 49 with Graves' hyperthyroidism.

V and J are TRBV9 and TRBJ2-1; possibly TRBD2 for D (6 bases). The CDR3 totals 16 residues. Per the germline V gene, CDR1 is SGDLS and CDR2 is YYNGEE. V was clipped by 0 bases and J by 0 bases, with 10 bases between them. CDR3 sequence (DNA): TGTGCCAGCAGCGTAGTAGACGGGAGCTCCTACAATGAGCAGTTCTTC. Encoded protein: CASSVVDGSSYNEQFF. Full variable domain (missing parts from reference TRBV9 and TRBJ2-1): DSGVTQTPKHLITATGQRVTLRCSPRSGDLSVYWYQQSLDQGLQFLIQYYNGEERAKGNILERFSAQQFPDLHSELNLSSLELGDSALYFCASSVVDGSSYNEQFFGPGTRLTVL.

This clonotype has at least ten counts. The chain couples TRBV18 to TRBJ1-1, with TRBD1 matching 7 bases. Per germline, CDR1 KGHSH and CDR2 LQKENI. The CDR3 is made up of 14 amino acids. The J segment lost 3 bases and the V segment lost 5 bases, leaving 6 bases of the junction unmatched. The DNA of the CDR3 is TGTGCCAGCTCAACCTCCCAGGGGGACACTGAAGCTTTCTTT. Translating gives CASSTSQGDTEAFF.

This chain links TRBV3-1 with TRBJ2-1; 12 bases line up with TRBD2. Germline V CDR1 and CDR2: LGHDT, YNNKEL (reference sequence). The CDR3 totals 16 residues. J gave up 6 bases and V 1 base, and 4 bases lay outside the gene matches. CDR3 loop: CASSQGLAGAANEQFF. CDR3 bases: TGTGCCAGCAGCCAAGGACTAGCGGGAGCGGCCAATGAGCAGTTCTTC.

The sample holds many counts of this clonotype. CDR3 protein: CASSLAKQGIGRGTGELFF. CDR3 in DNA: TGTGCCAGCAGTTTAGCTAAACAGGGTATCGGTCGAGGCACCGGGGAGCTGTTTTTT. V gene TRBV12-3 or TRBV12-4 combines with J gene TRBJ2-2; a weak D match, TRBD1 (6 bases). Trimming removed 0 bases from V and 4 bases from J, with 21 bases in between. The CDR3 spans 19 residues.

The chain joins TRBV5-6 to TRBJ2-2, with D possibly being TRBD2 (5 bases). CDR3 length: 15 amino acids. Germline-derived CDR1 and CDR2 are SGHDT and YYEEEE. V lost 1 base to trimming and J lost 5 bases, with 12 bases between them. This CDR3 is CASSLILAGTGELFF. In DNA form, the CDR3 reads TGTGCCAGCAGCTTGATTCTAGCTGGAACCGGGGAGCTGTTTTTT.

This clonotype occurred a few times. The chain links TRBV19 to TRBJ1-5; 7 bases agree with TRBD1. The CDR3 is made up of 17 amino acids. The V and J ends lost 8 bases and 5 bases, in that order; junction bases with no gene match: 18. Germline-derived CDR1 and CDR2 are LNHDA and SQIVND (reference sequence). CDR3 nucleotide sequence: TGTGCCAGTTTAGCCGCCTCCGGGACAGCAGCCCATCAGCCCCAGCATTTT. As protein: CASLAASGTAAHQPQHF.

This chain joins TRBV10-3 and TRBJ2-7; 8 bases agree with TRBD1. Germline-derived CDR1 and CDR2 are ENHRY and SYGVKD. The V segment lost 3 bases and the J segment 2 bases; nucleotides outside the gene matches: 6. The CDR3 contains 15 residues. CDR3 residues: CAISESAGGTYEQYF. The CDR3 nucleotides are TGTGCCATCAGTGAATCGGCAGGGGGCACCTACGAGCAGTACTTC.

There are many counts of this clonotype. The chain recombines TRBV10-3 with TRBJ1-1; D unresolved. Trimming pared 4 bases from V and 0 bases from J, leaving 9 bases between. The CDR3 extends over 14 amino acids. Germline assignment: CDR1 ENHRY and CDR2 SYGVKD. Here the CDR3 reads CAISVDRVNTEAFF. The CDR3 coding sequence is TGTGCCATCAGTGTGGATAGAGTGAACACTGAAGCTTTCTTT.

Note on this clonotype: A read error is possible here, since a much larger clone lies one base away. The chain employs TRBV3-1 and TRBJ1-2; TRBD1 agrees at 8 bases. The CDR3 spans 16 residues. Trimming cost V 8 bases and J 5 bases; bases outside gene matches: 16. The germline CDR1 and CDR2 sequences are LGHDT and YNNKEL (reference sequence). CDR3 amino acids: CASGPSDRGRMYGYTF. CDR3 nucleotides: TGTGCCAGCGGCCCCAGCGACAGGGGTAGGATGTATGGCTACACCTTC.

This clonotype has at least ten counts. V is TRBV28 and J is TRBJ2-6; TRBD1 matches 12 bases. The germline CDR1 and CDR2 sequences are MDHEN and SYDVKM. The CDR3 spans 19 residues. Trimming at V came to 5 bases and at J to 1 base, leaving 9 bases not matched to a gene. The CDR3 sequence is CASSRPPGQGASGANVLTF. For the CDR3, the DNA is TGTGCCAGCAGTCGGCCCCCGGGACAGGGGGCATCTGGGGCCAACGTCCTGACTTTC.

This clonotype was counted ten times or more. The chain couples TRBV18 to TRBJ2-7, with 7 bases fitting TRBD2. With V trimmed by 3 bases and J by 5 bases, 7 bases remained unmatched. This CDR3 is built from 14 residues. Germline CDR1 KGHSH, CDR2 LQKENI. CDR3 in amino acids: CASSPGLGGDEQYF. CDR3 bases: TGTGCCAGCTCACCTGGCCTGGGGGGGGACGAGCAGTACTTC. The full variable domain, its missing parts supplied by reference TRBV18 and TRBJ2-7, is NAGVMQNPRHLVRRRGQEARLRCSPMKGHSHVYWYRQLPEEGLKFMVYLQKENIIDESGMPKERFSAEFPKEGPSILRIQQVVRGDSAAYFCASSPGLGGDEQYFGPGTRLTVT.

This clonotype has only a few counts. The chain combines TRBV24-1 with TRBJ1-2; 7 nucleotides agree with TRBD1. Germline trimming cut 4 bases from V and 7 bases from J; bases unmatched to any gene: 8. CDR3 size: 14 residues. In germline, CDR1 is KGHDR, CDR2 SFDVKD. This CDR3 reads CATSDAQGIGGYTF. DNA for the CDR3: TGTGCCACCAGTGACGCACAGGGGATCGGTGGCTACACCTTC.

This clonotype was recorded many times. The chain has TRBV27 and TRBJ2-1, with 9 positions matching TRBD2. This CDR3 has 16 residues. With V trimmed by 2 bases and J by 1 base, 3 bases remained unmatched. Per germline, CDR1 MNHEY and CDR2 SMNVEV (reference sequence). The CDR3 DNA follows: TGTGCCAGCAGTTTAGGGACTAGCTTTTCCTACAATGAGCAGTTCTTC. Amino acids: CASSLGTSFSYNEQFF.

This chain uses TRBV5-1 with TRBJ2-7, with D perhaps matching TRBD1 (6 bases). Looked up from germline, CDR1 is SGHRS and CDR2 is YFSETQ. V was shortened by 1 base and J by 7 bases, with 12 bases between the two germline ends. CDR3 length: 13 residues. The CDR3 bases are TGCGCCAGCAGCTTGAAGGCCCAGGGGGAGCAGTACTTC. As protein: CASSLKAQGEQYF. Full variable domain (missing parts from reference TRBV5-1 and TRBJ2-7): KAGVTQTPRYLIKTRGQQVTLSCSPISGHRSVSWYQQTPGQGLQFLFEYFSETQRNKGNFPGRFSGRQFSNSRSEMNVSTLELGDSALYLCASSLKAQGEQYFGPGTRLTVT.

This clonotype was recorded at least ten times. This chain connects TRBV7-3 to TRBJ2-2; possible D gene TRBD2, 6 bases. V was cut by 0 bases and J by 6 bases, with 8 bases left in between. Germline V gene lookup returns CDR1 SGHTA and CDR2 FQGTGA. The CDR3 has 14 amino acids. CDR3 DNA sequence: TGTGCCAGCAGCTTAACGGGGAGGTCCGGGGAGCTGTTTTTT. Protein: CASSLTGRSGELFF.

In this sample, this clonotype turned up many times. This sequence joins TRBV12-5 and TRBJ2-1; D is undetermined. Trimming pared 0 bases from V and 8 bases from J, leaving 14 bases between. Germline loops: CDR1 LGHNT, CDR2 FRNRAP. The CDR3 is 15 residues long. As DNA, the CDR3 is TGTGCTAGTGGTTTGGTAGTGGGATCGGGTCATGAGCAGTTCTTC. It is translated as CASGLVVGSGHEQFF.

V is TRBV7-3 and J is TRBJ1-1; D remains ambiguous. The CDR3 extends over 13 amino acids. Trimming took off 2 bases at V and 9 bases at J, with 13 bases between the two ends. Germline CDR1 is SGHTA and CDR2 is FQGTGA. The CDR3 sequence is CASSLQDGRQAFF. The CDR3 nucleotides are TGTGCCAGCAGCTTACAGGATGGAAGACAAGCTTTCTTT.

This chain uses TRBV4-1 with TRBJ2-7; 14 bases fit TRBD2. The germline gives CDR1 MGHRA, CDR2 YSYEKL. The ends lost 3 bases at V and 4 bases at J; junction bases unmatched: 5. The CDR3 length is 16 residues. The CDR3 nucleotides read TGCGCCAGCAGCCACGGGACTAGCGGGAGAAAATACGAGCAGTACTTC. The encoded protein is CASSHGTSGRKYEQYF.

V gene TRBV15 combines with J gene TRBJ2-2; D is possibly TRBD1 (6 bases). The CDR3 length is 15 residues. V lost 3 bases to trimming and J lost 7 bases, with 15 bases between them. Germline V gene sequence: CDR1 LNHNV, CDR2 YYDKDF (reference sequence). CDR3 nucleotides: TGTGCCACCAGCAGTGGGGGCCCTGGTGGCGGGGAGCTGTTTTTT. Translated, it gives CATSSGGPGGGELFF.

This clonotype was seen at least ten times. This rearrangement joins TRBV27 to TRBJ1-5; D may be TRBD1 (5 bases). This CDR3 has 14 amino acids. V was cut by 3 bases and J by 5 bases, with 11 bases left in between. CDR1 and CDR2 (germline): MNHEY, SMNVEV (reference sequence). The CDR3 sequence is CASSFQGADQPQHF. As DNA, the CDR3 is TGTGCCAGCAGTTTCCAAGGGGCGGATCAGCCCCAGCATTTT.

This clonotype was counted between two and nine times. V usage is TRBV20-1 and J usage is TRBJ2-1, with D perhaps being TRBD1 or TRBD2 (5 bases each). This CDR3 spans 13 amino acids. V gave up 5 bases and J gave up 7 bases, with 15 bases separating them. Germline CDR1 and CDR2: DFQATT and SNEGSKA (reference sequence). CDR3 in amino acids: CSADQGGRNEQFF. CDR3 in DNA: TGCAGTGCTGATCAGGGTGGGAGAAATGAGCAGTTCTTC.

At least ten counts were recorded for this clonotype. The chain recombines TRBV20-1 with TRBJ2-3; D gene unclear. Germline V CDR1 and CDR2: DFQATT, SNEGSKA (reference sequence). Trimming left V 6 bases short and J 0 bases short, with 7 bases between. The CDR3 length is 12 residues. The CDR3 region is CSATSSTDTQYF. The CDR3 DNA reads as TGCAGTGCCACTTCTAGCACAGATACGCAGTATTTT.

This clonotype showed up many times. The chain employs TRBV3-1 and TRBJ2-1; 14 bases agree with TRBD2. Germline CDR1 is LGHDT and CDR2 is YNNKEL (reference sequence). V shed 6 bases and J 9 bases; nucleotides not matched to a gene: 7. This CDR3 contains 15 residues. The CDR3 reads CASRPGTSGRGEQFF. Here the CDR3 DNA reads TGTGCCAGCAGGCCCGGGACTAGCGGGAGAGGTGAGCAGTTCTTC.

This clonotype was detected many times. The rearrangement uses TRBV30 and TRBJ2-3; TRBD2 matches at 10 bases. This CDR3 has 16 amino acids. Germline trimming cut 2 bases from V and 0 bases from J; bases unmatched to any gene: 5. The germline V gene encodes CDR1 GTSNPN and CDR2 SVGIG (reference sequence). The CDR3 loop is CAWSTGTSVSTDTQYF. The CDR3 nucleotides read TGTGCCTGGAGTACGGGGACTAGCGTTAGCACAGATACGCAGTATTTT.

This clonotype was counted many times. V gene TRBV30 combines with J gene TRBJ1-2; no firm D call. The CDR3 runs to 12 residues. Trimming took 0 bases from V and 5 from J, leaving 7 bases between them. Germline CDR1 and CDR2: GTSNPN and SVGIG (reference sequence). This CDR3 is CAWSVQGYGYTF. As DNA, the CDR3 is TGTGCCTGGAGTGTACAAGGGTATGGCTACACCTTC.